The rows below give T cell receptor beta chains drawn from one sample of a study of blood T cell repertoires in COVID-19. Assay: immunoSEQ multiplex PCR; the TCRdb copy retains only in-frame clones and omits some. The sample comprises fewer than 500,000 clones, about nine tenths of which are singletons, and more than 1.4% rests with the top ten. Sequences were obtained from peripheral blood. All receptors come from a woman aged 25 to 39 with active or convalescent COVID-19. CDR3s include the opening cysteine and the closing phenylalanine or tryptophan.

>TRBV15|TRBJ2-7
CATSRDGRTGDEQYF
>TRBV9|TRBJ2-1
CASSPGLALTSYNEQFF
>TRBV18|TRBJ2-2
CASSPPGLAMNTGELFF
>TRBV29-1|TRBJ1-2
CSAYRTANYGYTF
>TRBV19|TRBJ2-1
CASSPRTGGFELSYNEQFF
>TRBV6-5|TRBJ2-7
CASRLTGTGYYEQYF
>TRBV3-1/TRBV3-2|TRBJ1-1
CASSWQGKWDTEAFF
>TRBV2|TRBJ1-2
CASRSGNYGYTF
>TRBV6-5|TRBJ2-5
CASNNRVSETQYF
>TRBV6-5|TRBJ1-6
CATRQGNNSPLHF
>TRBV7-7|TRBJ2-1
CASSPGLAGGGEQFF
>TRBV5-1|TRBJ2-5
CASSLGQLAGGQETQYF
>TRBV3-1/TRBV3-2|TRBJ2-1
CASSQEGLGLAHNEQFF
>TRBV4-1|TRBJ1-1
CASSQGGKTNNMNTEAFF
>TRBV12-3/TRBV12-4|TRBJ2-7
CASMDSVYEQYF
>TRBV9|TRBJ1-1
CASSLGDRVYTEAFF
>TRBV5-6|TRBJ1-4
CASSGTGGGNEKLFF
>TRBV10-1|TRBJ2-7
CASSLGPGQGYEQYF
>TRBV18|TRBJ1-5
CASSPPGQGPYQPQHF
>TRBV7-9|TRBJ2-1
CASSPTPLAGYNEQFF
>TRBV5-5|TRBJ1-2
CASSPFLDRIDGYTF
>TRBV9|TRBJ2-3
CASSLLGGYGDTQYF
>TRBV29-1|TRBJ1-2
CSVEVAGPSRYGYTF
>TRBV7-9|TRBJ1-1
CASSQGQGRDTEAFF
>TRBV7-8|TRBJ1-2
CASSPVSVVGYTF
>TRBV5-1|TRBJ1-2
CASSPGQGYYGYTF
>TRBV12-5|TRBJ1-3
CASGLPNGNTIYF
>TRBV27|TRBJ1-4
CASNPPREGGEKLFF
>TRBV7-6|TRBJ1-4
CASSFSGTGTEKLFF
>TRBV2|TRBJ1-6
CASSGGTGAYNSPLHF
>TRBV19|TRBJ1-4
CASKGDSPRYGEKLFF
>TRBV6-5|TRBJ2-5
CASRDSGQETQYF